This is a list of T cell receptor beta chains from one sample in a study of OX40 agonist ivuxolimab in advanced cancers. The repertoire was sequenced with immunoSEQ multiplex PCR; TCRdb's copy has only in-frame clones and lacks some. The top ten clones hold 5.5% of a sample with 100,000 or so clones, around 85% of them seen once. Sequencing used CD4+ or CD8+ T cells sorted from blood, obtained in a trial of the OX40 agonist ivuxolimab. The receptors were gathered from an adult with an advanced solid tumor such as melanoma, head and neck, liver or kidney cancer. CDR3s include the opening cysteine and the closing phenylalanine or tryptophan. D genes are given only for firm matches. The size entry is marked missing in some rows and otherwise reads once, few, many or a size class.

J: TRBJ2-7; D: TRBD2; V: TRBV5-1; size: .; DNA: TGCGCCAGCAGCTTGGAGGCGGGAGAGTCCTACGAGCAGTACTTC; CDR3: CASSLEAGESYEQYF
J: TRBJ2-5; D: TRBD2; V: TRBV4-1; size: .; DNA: TGCGCCAGCAGCCAGTTGGGACTAGCGGGAGGACAAGAGACCCAGTACTTC; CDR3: CASSQLGLAGGQETQYF
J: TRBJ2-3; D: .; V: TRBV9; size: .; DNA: TGTGCCAGCACCCCCGGTAGCCCAGATACGCAGTATTTT; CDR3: CASTPGSPDTQYF
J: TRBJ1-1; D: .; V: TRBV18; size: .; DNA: TGTGCCAGCTCACGCCAGAGGGACACTGAAGCTTTCTTT; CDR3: CASSRQRDTEAFF
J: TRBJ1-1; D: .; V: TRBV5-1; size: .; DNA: TGCGCCAGCAGCTTGGACAGGGAGTTTGAAGCTTTCTTT; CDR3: CASSLDREFEAFF
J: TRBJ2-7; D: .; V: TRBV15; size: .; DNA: TGTGCCACCAGGGGACCCTACGAGCAGTACTTC; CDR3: CATRGPYEQYF
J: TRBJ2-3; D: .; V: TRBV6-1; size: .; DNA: TGTGCCGGCCGCGGGGGCGCGGGGGATACGCAGTATTTT; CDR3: CAGRGGAGDTQYF
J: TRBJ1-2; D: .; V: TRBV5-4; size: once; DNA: TGTGCCAGCAGGCGGGGTCCTGACTATGGCTACACCTTC; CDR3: CASRRGPDYGYTF
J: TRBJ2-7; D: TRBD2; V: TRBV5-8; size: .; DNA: TGTGCCAGCAGCTTCATTCTAGCGGGAGGGCCCTACGAGCAGTACTTC; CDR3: CASSFILAGGPYEQYF
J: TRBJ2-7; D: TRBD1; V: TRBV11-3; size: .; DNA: TGTGCCAGCAGCTCCCGGACAGGGTACTACGAGCAGTACTTC; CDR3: CASSSRTGYYEQYF
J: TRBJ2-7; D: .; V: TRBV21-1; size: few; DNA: TGTGCCAGCAGCCCTAATAATGGGCAGTACTTC; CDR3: CASSPNNGQYF
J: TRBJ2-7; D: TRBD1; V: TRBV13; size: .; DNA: TGTGCCAGCAGCCCCTTAGGGACAGACCGTAACGAGCAGTACTTC; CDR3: CASSPLGTDRNEQYF
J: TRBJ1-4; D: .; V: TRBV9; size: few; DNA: TGTGCCAGCAGCAAACGGGACAACAATTATGAAAAACTGTTTTTT; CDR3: CASSKRDNNYEKLFF
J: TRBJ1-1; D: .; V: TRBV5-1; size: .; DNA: TGCGCCAGCAGGGATAGGTTGAACACTGAAGCTTTCTTT; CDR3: CASRDRLNTEAFF
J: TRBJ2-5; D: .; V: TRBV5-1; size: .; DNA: TGCGCCAGCAGTCTCTCTGGAGGGGCGCAAGGGAAGACCCAGTACTTC; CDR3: CASSLSGGAQGKTQYF
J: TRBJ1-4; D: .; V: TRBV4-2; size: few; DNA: TGTGCCAGCAGCCAAGCTCGGGGCACCGAAAAACTGTTTTTT; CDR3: CASSQARGTEKLFF
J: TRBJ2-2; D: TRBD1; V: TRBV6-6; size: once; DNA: TGTGCCAGCATTCGGACAGGAACTGGCGGGGAGCTGTTTTTT; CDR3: CASIRTGTGGELFF
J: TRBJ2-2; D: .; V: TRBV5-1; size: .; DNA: TGCGCCAGCAGCTTAGGGACGCGCGCGAACACCGGGGAGCTGTTTTTT; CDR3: CASSLGTRANTGELFF
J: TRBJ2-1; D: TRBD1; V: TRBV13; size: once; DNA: TGTGCCAGCAGCTTAGGTGCCGGGACAGGGCGTCGGGATGAGCAGTTCTTC; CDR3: CASSLGAGTGRRDEQFF
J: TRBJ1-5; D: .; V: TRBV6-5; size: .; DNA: TGTGCCAGCAGTTACAAGGCAGGGACCAATCAGCCCCAGCATTTT; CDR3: CASSYKAGTNQPQHF
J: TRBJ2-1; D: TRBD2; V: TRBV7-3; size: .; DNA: TGTGCCAGCAGCCCTTTAGCGGGAGGGCCAAAGTACAATGAGCAGTTCTTC; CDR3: CASSPLAGGPKYNEQFF
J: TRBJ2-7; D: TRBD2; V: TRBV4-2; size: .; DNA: TGTGCCAGCAGCCAAGATGGACGGGAGGTAAACGAGCAGTACTTC; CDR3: CASSQDGREVNEQYF
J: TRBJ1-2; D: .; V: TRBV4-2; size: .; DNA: TGTGCCAGCAGCCAAGATTTGCCCCCGGGTTCCTATGGCTACACCTTC; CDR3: CASSQDLPPGSYGYTF
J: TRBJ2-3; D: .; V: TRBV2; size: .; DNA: TGTGCCAGCAGGTGGGGGAGCGATACGCAGTATTTT; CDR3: CASRWGSDTQYF
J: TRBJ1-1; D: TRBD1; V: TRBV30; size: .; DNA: TGTGCCTACCGGGACAGGGTAACGAACACTGAAGCTTTCTTT; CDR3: CAYRDRVTNTEAFF
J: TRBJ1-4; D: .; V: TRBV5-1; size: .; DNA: TGCGCCAGCAGCTTGCAGGGGAGGGAAAAACTGTTTTTT; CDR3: CASSLQGREKLFF
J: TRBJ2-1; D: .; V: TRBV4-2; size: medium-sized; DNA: TGTGCCAGCAGCCAGCACGGTCGGGAGCAGTTCTTC; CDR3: CASSQHGREQFF
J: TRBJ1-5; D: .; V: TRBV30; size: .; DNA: TGTGCCTGGGGAACGACACGCAATCAGCCCCAGCATTTT; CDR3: CAWGTTRNQPQHF
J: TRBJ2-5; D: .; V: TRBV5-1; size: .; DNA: TGCGCCAGCAGCTTAATTAAACAGGGAGGGATTAGGGAGACCCAGTACTTC; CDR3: CASSLIKQGGIRETQYF
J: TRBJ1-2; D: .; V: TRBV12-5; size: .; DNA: TGTGCTAGTGGTTTGGGGGAGACATCAATGGTCGTCACCTTC; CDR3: CASGLGETSMVVTF
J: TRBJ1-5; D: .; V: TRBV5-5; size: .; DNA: TGTGCCAGCAGCTTGGGGACCCTCAGACATCAGCCCCAGCATTTT; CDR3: CASSLGTLRHQPQHF
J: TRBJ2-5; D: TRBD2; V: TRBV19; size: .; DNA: TGTGCCAGTAGCCAGCTAGCGGAACAAGAGACCCAGTACTTC; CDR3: CASSQLAEQETQYF
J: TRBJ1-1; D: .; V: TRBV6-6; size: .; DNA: TGTGCCAGCAGTGTGAGCACTGAAGCTTTCTTT; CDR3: CASSVSTEAFF
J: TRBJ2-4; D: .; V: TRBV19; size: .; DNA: TGTGCCAGCCAGGGGATTGCCAAAAACATTCAGTACTTC; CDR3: CASQGIAKNIQYF
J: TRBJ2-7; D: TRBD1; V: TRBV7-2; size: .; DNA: TGTGCCAGCAGCCTTTCGACAGGGAACTATGAGCAGTACTTC; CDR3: CASSLSTGNYEQYF
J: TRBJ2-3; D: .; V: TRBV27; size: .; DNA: TGTGCCAGCAGGGAGACCACAGATACGCAGTATTTT; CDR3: CASRETTDTQYF
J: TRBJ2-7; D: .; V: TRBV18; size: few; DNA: TGTGCCAGCTCACCAGGACGCGAGCAGTACTTC; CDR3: CASSPGREQYF
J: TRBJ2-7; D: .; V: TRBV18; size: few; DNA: TGTGCCAGCTCACCAGAATCTGAGCAGTACTTC; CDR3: CASSPESEQYF
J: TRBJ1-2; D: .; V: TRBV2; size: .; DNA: TGTGCCAGCAGTGCCGCCAGTTCCGGCTATGGCTACACCTTC; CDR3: CASSAASSGYGYTF
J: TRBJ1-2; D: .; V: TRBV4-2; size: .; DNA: TGTGCCAGCAGCCAAGGGGCAGAGTCTTCCTATGGCTACACCTTC; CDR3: CASSQGAESSYGYTF
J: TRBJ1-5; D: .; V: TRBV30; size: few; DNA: TGTGCCTGGAGTAAGGGGACCGATCAGCCCCAGCATTTT; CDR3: CAWSKGTDQPQHF
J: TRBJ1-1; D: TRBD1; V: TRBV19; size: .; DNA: TGTGCCAGTAGGCCGGGACAGTCATCGGCTGAAGCTTTCTTT; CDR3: CASRPGQSSAEAFF
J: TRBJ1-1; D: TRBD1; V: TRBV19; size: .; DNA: TGTGCCAGTAGGACAGGGGGCAATTTCCGGACTGAAGCTTTCTTT; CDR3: CASRTGGNFRTEAFF
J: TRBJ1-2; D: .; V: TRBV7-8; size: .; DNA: TGTGCCAGCAGCTTAGAACCGAAGGGTGGCTACACCTTC; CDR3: CASSLEPKGGYTF
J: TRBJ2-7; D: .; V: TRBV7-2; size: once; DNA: TGTGCCAGCAGCCCCGAGACGTCCTACGAGCAGTACTTC; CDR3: CASSPETSYEQYF
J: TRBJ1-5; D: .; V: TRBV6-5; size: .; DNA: TGTGCCAGCAGCCCGCGGGGGGCGAGCAATCAGCCCCAGCATTTT; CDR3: CASSPRGASNQPQHF
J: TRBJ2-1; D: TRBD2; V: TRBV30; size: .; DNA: TGTGCCTGGAGTGCGGGGGGGGCCTACAATGAGCAGTTCTTC; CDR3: CAWSAGGAYNEQFF